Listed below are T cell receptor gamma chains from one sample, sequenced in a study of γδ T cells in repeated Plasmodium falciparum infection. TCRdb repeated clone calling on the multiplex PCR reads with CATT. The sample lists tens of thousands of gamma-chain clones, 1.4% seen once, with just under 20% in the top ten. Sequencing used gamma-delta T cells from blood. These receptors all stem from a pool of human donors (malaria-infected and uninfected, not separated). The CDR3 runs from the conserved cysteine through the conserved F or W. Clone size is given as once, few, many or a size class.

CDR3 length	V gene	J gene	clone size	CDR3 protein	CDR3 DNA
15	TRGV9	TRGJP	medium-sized	CALWEAGLGKKIKVF	TGTGCCTTGTGGGAGGCGGGGCTGGGCAAAAAAATCAAGGTATTT
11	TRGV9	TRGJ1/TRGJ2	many	CALWEVNRKLF	TGTGCCTTGTGGGAGGTTAATAGGAAACTCTTT
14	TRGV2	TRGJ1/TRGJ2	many	CATWDGSNYYKKLF	TGTGCCACCTGGGACGGATCGAATTATTATAAGAAACTCTTT
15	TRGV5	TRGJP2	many	CATWDRPSSDWIKTF	TGTGCCACCTGGGACAGGCCGAGTAGTGATTGGATCAAGACGTTT
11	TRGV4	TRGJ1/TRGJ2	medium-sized	CATWDRYKKLF	TGTGCCACCTGGGATAGATATAAGAAACTCTTT
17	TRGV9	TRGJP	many	CALWEEVQELGKKIKVF	TGTGCCTTGTGGGAGGAGGTGCAAGAGTTGGGCAAAAAAATCAAGGTATTT
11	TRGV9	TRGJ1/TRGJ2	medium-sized	CALWEPYKKLF	TGTGCCTTGTGGGAGCCCTATAAGAAACTCTTT
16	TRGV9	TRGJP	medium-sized	CALWEGKELGKKIKVF	TGTGCCTTGTGGGAGGGAAAAGAGTTGGGCAAAAAAATCAAGGTATTT
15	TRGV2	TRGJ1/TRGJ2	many	CATWDGSPNYYKKLF	TGTGCCACCTGGGACGGGTCCCCTAATTATTATAAGAAACTCTTT
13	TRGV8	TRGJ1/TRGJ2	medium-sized	CAPAPLKYYKKLF	TGTGCCCCAGCCCCACTAAAATATTATAAGAAACTCTTT
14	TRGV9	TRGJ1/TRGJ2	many	CALWEVRSYYKKLF	TGTGCCTTGTGGGAGGTGCGGTCCTATTATAAGAAACTCTTT
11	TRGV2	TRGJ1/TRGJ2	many	CATWDGPVKLF	TGTGCCACCTGGGACGGGCCAGTGAAACTCTTT
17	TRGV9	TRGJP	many	CALWEEVRELGKKIKVF	TGTGCCTTGTGGGAAGAGGTTAGAGAGTTGGGCAAAAAAATCAAGGTATTT
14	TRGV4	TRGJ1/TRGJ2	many	CATWDGPYYYKKLF	TGTGCCACCTGGGATGGGCCGTATTATTATAAGAAACTCTTT
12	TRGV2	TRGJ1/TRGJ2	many	CATWDHSIKKLF	TGTGCCACCTGGGACCACTCAATTAAGAAACTCTTT
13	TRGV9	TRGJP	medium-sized	CALFELGKKIKVF	TGTGCCTTGTTCGAGTTGGGCAAAAAAATCAAGGTATTT
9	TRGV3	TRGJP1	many	CATGWFEIF	TGTGCCACCGGTTGGTTCGAGATATTT
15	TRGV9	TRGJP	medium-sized	CALWERELGKKIKVF	TGTGCCTTGTGGGAGAGGGAGTTGGGCAAAAAAATCAAGGTATTT
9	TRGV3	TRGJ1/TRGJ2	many	CATCYKKLF	TGTGCCACCTGTTATAAGAAACTCTTT
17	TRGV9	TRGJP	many	CALWETEQELGKKIKVF	TGTGCCTTGTGGGAAACCGAACAAGAGTTGGGCAAAAAAATCAAGGTATTT
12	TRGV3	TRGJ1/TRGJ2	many	CATWDRQVKKLF	TGTGCCACCTGGGACAGGCAAGTAAAGAAACTCTTT
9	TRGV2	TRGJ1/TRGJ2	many	CATHYKKLF	TGTGCCACCCATTATAAGAAACTCTTT
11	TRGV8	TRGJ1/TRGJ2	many	CATHYYYKKLF	TGTGCCACCCACTATTATTATAAGAAACTCTTT